These 20 T cell receptor beta chains were sequenced from one sample in a study of T cell repertoires in cytomegalovirus infection. A single record per CDR3 protein comes from TCRdb applying MiXCR to the reads. The table includes 650,000 to 900,000 distinct CDR3 sequences, approximately 32% detected once. These TCRs' antigens remain unknown. The specimen was cultured CD8+ T cells from PBMCs, collected from culture after CMV antigen stimulation. These receptors all come from a human donor in good health (CMV status not recorded). Some clones in this sample may be carry-over from other donors' samples.

This chain joins TRBV27 and TRBJ2-4; tentative D call: TRBD1 (6 bases). There are 14 residues in the CDR3. Germline lookup yields CDR1 MNHEY and CDR2 SMNVEV (reference sequence). Trimming shortened V by 4 bases and J by 6 bases, and 13 bases separated the two germline ends. The CDR3 sequence is CASSSSGQPNIQYF. In nucleotides, the CDR3 is TGTGCCAGCAGTTCATCGGGACAACCAAACATTCAGTACTTC.

This clonotype was seen many times. In DNA form, the CDR3 reads TGTGCCAGCAGTCCAGGGAACTTGGCTTTCTTT. Amino acids: CASSPGNLAFF. V and J are TRBV7-2 and TRBJ1-1; TRBD1 is a possible D gene (5 bases). The germline gives CDR1 SGHTA, CDR2 FQGNSA. This CDR3 has 11 residues. V lost 6 bases and J 11 bases, leaving 13 bases between the germline ends.

The V call is TRBV27, the J call TRBJ1-1; maybe TRBD1 (5 bases). V lost 6 bases, J lost 1 base, and 12 bases lay in between. Germline CDR1 MNHEY, CDR2 SMNVEV (reference sequence). This CDR3 has 14 residues. Here the CDR3 DNA reads TGTGCCAGCAGAGTCGGGGGGACGAACACTGAAGCTTTCTTT. It translates to CASRVGGTNTEAFF.

V usage is TRBV12-3 or TRBV12-4 and J usage is TRBJ1-3, with no clear D. The germline V and J ends were trimmed by 6 bases and 2 bases, with 17 bases remaining between them. CDR3 length: 16 residues. The CDR3 DNA reads as TGTGCCAGCAGCGAAGTCACACGGGGTGCTGGAAACACCATATATTTT. This gives the protein CASSEVTRGAGNTIYF.

The J gene is TRBJ2-3, the V gene TRBV9; D remains ambiguous. Trimming took 0 bases from V and 6 from J, leaving 14 bases between them. CDR1 and CDR2 (germline): SGDLS, YYNGEE. The CDR3 length is 15 residues. The CDR3 sequence: CASSVGGGSKDTQYF. The CDR3 bases are TGTGCCAGCAGCGTAGGTGGCGGTTCAAAGGATACGCAGTATTTT.

Only a few counts were recorded for this clonotype. The chain uses TRBV27 and TRBJ1-6; D uncertain. This CDR3 is 14 amino acids long. Germline V lookup: CDR1 MNHEY, CDR2 SMNVEV (reference sequence). The V gene lost 4 bases and the J gene lost 10 bases, with 14 bases spanning the gap. In DNA, the CDR3 is TGTGCCAGCAGTTGGACGGGTACCTCGTCACCCCTCCACTTT. This codes for CASSWTGTSSPLHF.

Comment on this clonotype: Being one base from a much bigger clone, this may be a read error. This rearrangement joins TRBV7-6 to TRBJ2-1; possibly TRBD2 for D (5 bases). The V gene's germline CDR1 is SGHVS and CDR2 FNYEAQ. Trimming took off 1 base at V and 5 bases at J, with 12 bases between the two ends. CDR3 length: 15 amino acids. The CDR3 DNA reads TGTGCCAGCAGCTTAGAGAGAGGGATTAACAATGAGCAGTTCTTC. Its translation is CASSLERGINNEQFF.

The chain has TRBV7-6 and TRBJ2-5; D may be TRBD1 (5 bases). Germline V gives CDR1 SGHVS, CDR2 FNYEAQ. Between the trimmed V and J ends, which lost 5 bases and 5 bases, there was a span of 15 bases. There are 14 residues in the CDR3. The CDR3 here is CASSPERGLETQYF. The CDR3 DNA sequence: TGTGCCAGCAGCCCCGAAAGGGGTTTGGAGACCCAGTACTTC.

This clonotype has just a few counts. This rearrangement joins TRBV7-9 to TRBJ1-5; D unresolved. The V gene lost 1 base and the J gene lost 0 bases, with 10 bases spanning the gap. The CDR3 spans 16 residues. CDR1 and CDR2 (germline): SEHNR, FQNEAQ (reference sequence). The CDR3 sequence is CASSLGWTDSNQPQHF. CDR3 coding DNA: TGTGCCAGCAGCTTAGGGTGGACGGATAGCAATCAGCCCCAGCATTTT.

There are a few counts of this clonotype. V gene TRBV7-9 combines with J gene TRBJ2-5, with a weak D call TRBD1 (6 bases). The length of the CDR3 is 16 residues. From germline, CDR1 is SEHNR and CDR2 FQNEAQ (reference sequence). Trimming stripped 0 bases from V and 5 bases from J, with 16 bases between. The CDR3 DNA follows: TGTGCCAGCAGCTTAGCGGATCGGACAGTTGGGGAGACCCAGTACTTC. Protein product: CASSLADRTVGETQYF. Drawing the rest from reference TRBV7-9 and TRBJ2-5, the complete variable domain is DTGVSQNPRHKITKRGQNVTFRCDPISEHNRLYWYRQTLGQGPEFLTYFQNEAQLEKSRLLSDRFSAERPKGSFSTLEIQRTEQGDSAMYLCASSLADRTVGETQYFGPGTRLLVL.

V usage is TRBV5-4 and J usage is TRBJ2-7; 9 bases map to TRBD1. Germline V CDR1 and CDR2: SGHNT, YYREEE (reference sequence). The CDR3 has 15 residues. V trimming: 4 bases; J trimming: 3 bases; junction bases outside the gene matches: 8. The CDR3 region has the DNA TGTGCCAGCAGCGACCCGGGACAGGGAGTCTACGAGCAGTACTTC. Amino acid sequence: CASSDPGQGVYEQYF.

The sample holds a few counts of this clonotype. V is TRBV19 and J is TRBJ1-5; D gene ambiguous. The germline gives CDR1 LNHDA, CDR2 SQIVND (reference sequence). This CDR3 has 15 residues. V was shortened by 2 bases and J by 1 base, with 9 bases between the two germline ends. The chain's CDR3 is CASSINPQSNQPQHF. CDR3 DNA sequence: TGTGCCAGTAGTATAAATCCCCAGAGCAATCAGCCCCAGCATTTT. Supplemented by reference TRBV19 and TRBJ1-5, the full variable domain reads DGGITQSPKYLFRKEGQNVTLSCEQNLNHDAMYWYRQDPGQGLRLIYYSQIVNDFQKGDIAEGYSVSREKKESFPLTVTSAQKNPTAFYLCASSINPQSNQPQHFGDGTRLSIL.

This clonotype has just a few counts. The genes are TRBV28 and TRBJ2-3, with D unclear. The V and J ends lost 7 bases and 2 bases respectively, with 10 bases between them. The length of the CDR3 is 13 residues. CDR1 and CDR2 (germline): MDHEN, SYDVKM. CDR3: CASIPVDTDTQYF. CDR3 in DNA: TGTGCCAGCATCCCGGTAGACACAGATACGCAGTATTTT.

The V and J genes are TRBV6-5 and TRBJ1-1; TRBD1 is a possible D gene (5 bases). Per the germline V gene, CDR1 is MNHEY and CDR2 is SVGAGI. This CDR3 is built from 13 residues. The V gene lost 3 bases and the J gene lost 11 bases, with 16 bases spanning the gap. CDR3 sequence (DNA): TGTGCCAGCAGTTATAGCTTGGTGGGGGAGGCTTTCTTT. This sequence encodes CASSYSLVGEAFF.

This clonotype was detected a few times. Written as DNA, the CDR3 is TGCAGCGTTGAATTCCCAGGCAGAAATGAGCAGTTCTTC. It yields the protein CSVEFPGRNEQFF. The chain recombines TRBV29-1 with TRBJ2-1; D is undetermined. CDR1 is SQVTM and CDR2 is ANQGSEA in the germline V gene. V was trimmed by 2 bases and J by 7 bases, leaving 12 bases between them. The length of the CDR3 is 13 residues.

The chain has TRBV27 and TRBJ2-4, with D possibly matching TRBD2 (7 bases). The length of the CDR3 is 14 residues. The germline V gene encodes CDR1 MNHEY and CDR2 SMNVEV (reference sequence). V gave up 3 bases and J gave up 6 bases, with 12 bases separating them. The DNA for the CDR3 is TGTGCCAGCAGTTTTGGGGGGGCTGGAAACATTCAGTACTTC. Its protein product is CASSFGGAGNIQYF.

There are many counts of this clonotype. The CDR3 protein is CASSLEARGLNTEAFF. The DNA of the CDR3 is TGTGCCAGCAGCTTAGAGGCCAGGGGGCTGAACACTGAAGCTTTCTTT. This chain joins TRBV11-1 and TRBJ1-1, with 8 nucleotides matching TRBD1. The CDR3 has 16 amino acids. Trimming at V came to 1 base and at J to 0 bases, leaving 4 bases not matched to a gene. Germline-derived CDR1 and CDR2 are SGHAT and FQDESV (reference sequence).

The rearrangement joins TRBV27 to TRBJ2-2; tentative D call: TRBD1 (6 bases). The germline gives CDR1 MNHEY, CDR2 SMNVEV (reference sequence). The V and J ends lost 1 base and 4 bases respectively, with 19 bases between them. This CDR3 comprises 18 residues. CDR3 nucleotide sequence: TGTGCCAGCAGTTTATACCCCCTAGGGGGTTGGGGCACCGGGGAGCTGTTTTTT. It encodes CASSLYPLGGWGTGELFF.

The chain combines TRBV6-1 with TRBJ2-7; D uncertain. V gave up 2 bases and J gave up 2 bases, with 7 bases separating them. Germline V gives CDR1 MNHNS, CDR2 SASEGT. This CDR3 has 13 residues. CDR3 amino acids: CASSEWHPYEQYV. The DNA for the CDR3 is TGTGCCAGCAGTGAATGGCACCCCTACGAGCAGTACGTC.

The gene calls are TRBV27 and TRBJ2-2; 9 nucleotides align to TRBD2. The V and J ends lost 6 bases and 2 bases, in that order; junction bases with no gene match: 4. Germline lookup yields CDR1 MNHEY and CDR2 SMNVEV (reference sequence). There are 15 residues in the CDR3. The CDR3 DNA reads TGTGCCAGCAGGGTAGCGGGGGTAAACACCGGGGAGCTGTTTTTT. It is translated as CASRVAGVNTGELFF.